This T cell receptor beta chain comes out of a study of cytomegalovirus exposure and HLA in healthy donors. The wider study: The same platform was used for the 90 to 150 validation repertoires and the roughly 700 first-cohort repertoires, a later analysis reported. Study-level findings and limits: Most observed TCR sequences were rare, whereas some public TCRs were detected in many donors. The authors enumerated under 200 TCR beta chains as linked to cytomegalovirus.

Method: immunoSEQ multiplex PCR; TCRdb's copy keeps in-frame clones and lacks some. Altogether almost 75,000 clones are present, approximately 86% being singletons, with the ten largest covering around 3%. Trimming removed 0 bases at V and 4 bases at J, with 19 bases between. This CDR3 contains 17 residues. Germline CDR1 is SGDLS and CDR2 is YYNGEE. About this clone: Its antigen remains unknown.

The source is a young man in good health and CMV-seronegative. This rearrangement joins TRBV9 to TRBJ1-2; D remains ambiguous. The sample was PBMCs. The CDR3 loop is CASSVAPEGDHPYGYTF. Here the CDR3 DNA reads TGTGCCAGCAGCGTAGCTCCCGAGGGCGATCACCCCTATGGCTACACCTTC.